The 14 T cell receptor beta chains below were found in one sample sequenced in a study of T-cell memory formation after mild COVID-19. TCRdb reprocessed the 5' RACE reads via MiXCR and lists one record per CDR3 protein. Of some 350,000 distinct CDR3 sequences in the sample, roughly 13% were seen once. Input material: PBMCs or a T cell subset sorted from them (not recorded which). Source of these receptors: a man between 18 and 35 years old who had mild COVID-19 (a few samples of this study predate the infection). Cell type and time point are not known.

This rearrangement joins TRBV7-9 to TRBJ1-1; maybe TRBD1 (6 bases). Germline V gives CDR1 SEHNR, CDR2 FQNEAQ (reference sequence). Trimming removed 4 bases from V and 1 base from J, with 13 bases in between. The CDR3 length is 15 residues. CDR3: CASSSRGFGNTEAFF. As DNA, the CDR3 is TGTGCCAGCAGCTCGAGGGGGTTTGGGAACACTGAAGCTTTCTTT.

The chain uses TRBV27 and TRBJ2-3; tentative D call: TRBD2 (5 bases). Germline V gene data show CDR1 as MNHEY and CDR2 as SMNVEV (reference sequence). Trimming took 4 bases from V and 4 from J, leaving 9 bases between them. CDR3 length equals 13 residues. CDR3 bases: TGTGCCAGCAGTTGGCGGGCCCCAGATACGCAGTATTTT. It yields the protein CASSWRAPDTQYF.

This clonotype was seen only a few times. The chain carries TRBV20-1 and TRBJ2-1; D might be TRBD1 or TRBD2, each matching 6 bases. CDR3 length: 15 residues. The germline gives CDR1 DFQATT, CDR2 SNEGSKA (reference sequence). The ends were cut back, 3 bases at V and 9 bases at J, with 21 bases in the middle. CDR3 nucleotides: TGCAGTGCTAGCCAATCTTACCTCAGGGGAGGTGAGCAGTTCTTC. Protein: CSASQSYLRGGEQFF.

This clonotype has a handful of counts. J is TRBJ1-6 and V is TRBV5-1; D gene ambiguous. The germline V gene has CDR1 SGHRS and CDR2 YFSETQ. V was cut by 3 bases and J by 5 bases, with 9 bases left in between. The CDR3 has 14 residues. The CDR3 DNA reads TGCGCCAGCAGCTATAACAGAGATAATTCACCCCTCCACTTT. Translating it yields CASSYNRDNSPLHF.

This chain connects TRBV6-2 or TRBV6-3 to TRBJ2-7; D could derive from TRBD1 or TRBD2 (5 bases each). The V gene's germline CDR1 is MNHEY and CDR2 SVGEGT. There are 12 residues in the CDR3. The V and J ends lost 10 bases and 2 bases respectively, with 12 bases between them. CDR3 sequence reads: CAIGTFTYEQYF. The CDR3 DNA sequence: TGTGCCATCGGGACGTTTACCTACGAGCAGTACTTC.

This clonotype was detected only a few times. The chain combines TRBV7-3 with TRBJ2-1, with D unresolved. CDR1 and CDR2 from the germline V gene are SGHTA and FQGTGA. This CDR3 has 15 residues. V lost 5 bases and J lost 3, with 14 bases in between. The CDR3 nucleotides read TGTGCCAGCAGCCCTCAGACGTCGGGCTACAATGAGCAGTTCTTC. Protein product: CASSPQTSGYNEQFF.

This clonotype was observed at least ten times. The rearrangement uses TRBV5-1 and TRBJ2-5, with 12 nucleotides matching TRBD2. Germline CDR1 and CDR2: SGHRS and YFSETQ. The junction had 12 bases not matched to a gene; V was cut back by 1 base and J by 5 bases. This CDR3 is built from 18 residues. CDR3 bases: TGCGCCAGCAGCTTGCTGACTAGCGGGGGAATCGGTCGTGAGACCCAGTACTTC. Protein product: CASSLLTSGGIGRETQYF.

This clonotype was picked up a small number of times. The chain's CDR3 is CASSPPGGYGNTIYF. The CDR3 nucleotides read TGTGCCAGCAGCCCCCCTGGGGGATATGGAAACACCATATATTTT. The rearrangement links TRBV28 to TRBJ1-3; tentatively, D is TRBD1 (5 bases). V was trimmed by 6 bases and J by 3 bases, leaving 15 bases between them. This CDR3 comprises 15 residues. Germline V CDR1 and CDR2: MDHEN, SYDVKM.

The chain carries TRBV20-1 and TRBJ1-2, with D possibly being TRBD1 (6 bases). The CDR3 has 12 amino acids. Deletions cut 5 bases from V and 4 bases from J, with 11 bases between. Germline-derived CDR1 and CDR2 are DFQATT and SNEGSKA (reference sequence). For the CDR3, the DNA is TGCAGTGCTCCCGGACAGCCCTATGGCTACACCTTC. Protein sequence: CSAPGQPYGYTF.

The chain has TRBV19 and TRBJ2-1, with TRBD2 identical over 11 bases. V was pared by 3 bases and J by 2 bases, with 0 bases of the junction left unmatched. The CDR3 consists of 15 residues. Germline V CDR1 and CDR2: LNHDA, SQIVND (reference sequence). The CDR3 DNA is TGTGCCAGTAGTATGACTAGCGGGGCCTACAATGAGCAGTTCTTC. Amino acids: CASSMTSGAYNEQFF. Using reference TRBV19 and TRBJ2-1 for the parts outside the CDR3, the full variable domain is DGGITQSPKYLFRKEGQNVTLSCEQNLNHDAMYWYRQDPGQGLRLIYYSQIVNDFQKGDIAEGYSVSREKKESFPLTVTSAQKNPTAFYLCASSMTSGAYNEQFFGPGTRLTVL.

At least ten counts were recorded for this clonotype. The chain is built from TRBV6-1 and TRBJ1-4, with a tentative D call TRBD1 (6 bases). CDR1 is MNHNS and CDR2 is SASEGT in the germline V gene. Deletions cut 3 bases from V and 7 bases from J, with 15 bases between. The length of the CDR3 is 15 residues. CDR3 protein: CASSENRERGEKLFF. In nucleotides, the CDR3 is TGTGCCAGCAGTGAGAACAGGGAACGGGGTGAAAAACTGTTTTTT.

This clonotype was picked up a small number of times. This chain links TRBV20-1 with TRBJ2-7; 8 positions agree with TRBD2. The length of the CDR3 is 13 residues. CDR1 is DFQATT, CDR2 SNEGSKA, per germline (reference sequence). V gave up 6 bases and J gave up 4 bases; unmatched junction bases: 8. DNA of the CDR3: TGCAGTGCGAATCCCGGGGGGGCGTACGAGCAGTACGTC. Its protein is CSANPGGAYEQYV.

This clonotype was recorded many times. This chain links TRBV7-2 with TRBJ2-3; D is ambiguous. CDR1 is SGHTA, CDR2 FQGNSA, per germline. Between the trimmed V and J ends, which lost 6 bases and 2 bases, there was a span of 6 bases. The CDR3 sequence is 12 residues long. CDR3 sequence reads: CASRSNTDTQYF. The CDR3 DNA reads TGTGCCAGCAGATCGAACACAGATACGCAGTATTTT.

The sample holds a few counts of this clonotype. The chain carries TRBV6-2 or TRBV6-3 and TRBJ2-3; unclear D gene. V lost 8 bases to trimming and J lost 0 bases, with 6 bases between them. From germline, CDR1 is MNHEY and CDR2 SVGEGT. This CDR3 is built from 12 residues. CDR3 loop: CASQDSTDTQYF. The CDR3, as DNA: TGTGCCAGCCAGGACAGCACAGATACGCAGTATTTT.